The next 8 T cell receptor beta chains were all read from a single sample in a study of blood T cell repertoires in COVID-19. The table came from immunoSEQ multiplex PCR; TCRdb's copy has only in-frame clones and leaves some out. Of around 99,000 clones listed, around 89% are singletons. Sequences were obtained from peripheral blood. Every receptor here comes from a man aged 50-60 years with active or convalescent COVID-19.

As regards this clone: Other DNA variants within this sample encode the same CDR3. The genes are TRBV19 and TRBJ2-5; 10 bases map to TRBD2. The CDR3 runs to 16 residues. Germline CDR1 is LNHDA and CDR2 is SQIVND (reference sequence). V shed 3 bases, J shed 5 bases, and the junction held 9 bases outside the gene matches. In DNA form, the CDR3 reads TGTGCCAGTAGTATGGCTAGCGGGAGTTCCGGGGAGACCCAGTACTTC. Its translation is CASSMASGSSGETQYF.

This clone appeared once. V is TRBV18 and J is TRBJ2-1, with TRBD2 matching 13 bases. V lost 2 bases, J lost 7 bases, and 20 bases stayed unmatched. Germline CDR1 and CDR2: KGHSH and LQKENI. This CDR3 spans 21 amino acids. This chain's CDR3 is CASSPIKWDFGLAGVLNEQFF. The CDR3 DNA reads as TGTGCCAGCTCACCAATAAAGTGGGACTTCGGACTAGCGGGAGTCTTAAATGAGCAGTTCTTC.

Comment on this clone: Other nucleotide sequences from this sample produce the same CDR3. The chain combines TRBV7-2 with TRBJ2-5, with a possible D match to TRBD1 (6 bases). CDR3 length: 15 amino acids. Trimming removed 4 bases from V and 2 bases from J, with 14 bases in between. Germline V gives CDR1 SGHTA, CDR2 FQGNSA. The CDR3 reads CASSSPGRGQETQYF. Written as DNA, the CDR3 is TGTGCCAGCAGCTCCCCAGGTAGGGGGCAAGAGACCCAGTACTTC. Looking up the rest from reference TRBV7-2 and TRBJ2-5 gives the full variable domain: GAGVSQSPSNKVTEKGKDVELRCDPISGHTALYWYRQSLGQGLEFLIYFQGNSAPDKSGLPSDRFSAERTGGSVSTLTIQRTQQEDSAVYLCASSSPGRGQETQYFGPGTRLLVL.

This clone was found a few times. The CDR3, as DNA: TGTGCCAGCAGCACACAGGGAGCCTCGGGAGATACGCAGTATTTT. This encodes CASSTQGASGDTQYF. The chain has TRBV28 and TRBJ2-3; possible D gene TRBD1, 6 bases. Germline CDR1 reads MDHEN; CDR2 reads SYDVKM. V lost 6 bases and J lost 5, with 18 bases in between. This CDR3 is 15 amino acids long.

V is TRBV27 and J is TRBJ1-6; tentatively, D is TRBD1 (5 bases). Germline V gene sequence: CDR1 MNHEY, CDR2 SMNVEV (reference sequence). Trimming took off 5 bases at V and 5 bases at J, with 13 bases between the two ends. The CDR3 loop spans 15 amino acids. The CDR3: CASSPTVGHNSPLHF. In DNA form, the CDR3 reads TGTGCCAGCAGTCCGACAGTAGGCCATAATTCACCCCTCCACTTT.

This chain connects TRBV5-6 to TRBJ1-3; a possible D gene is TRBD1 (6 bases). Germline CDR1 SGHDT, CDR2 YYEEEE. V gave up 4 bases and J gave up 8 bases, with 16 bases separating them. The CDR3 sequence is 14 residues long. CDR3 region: CASSLGGAVDTIYF. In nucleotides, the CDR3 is TGTGCCAGCAGCCTGGGGGGCGCTGTGGACACCATATATTTT.

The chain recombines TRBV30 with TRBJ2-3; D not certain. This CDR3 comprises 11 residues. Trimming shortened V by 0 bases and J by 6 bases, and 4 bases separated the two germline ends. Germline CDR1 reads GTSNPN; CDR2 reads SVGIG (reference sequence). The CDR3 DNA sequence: TGTGCCTGGAGTGTACAGGATACGCAGTATTTT. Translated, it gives CAWSVQDTQYF.

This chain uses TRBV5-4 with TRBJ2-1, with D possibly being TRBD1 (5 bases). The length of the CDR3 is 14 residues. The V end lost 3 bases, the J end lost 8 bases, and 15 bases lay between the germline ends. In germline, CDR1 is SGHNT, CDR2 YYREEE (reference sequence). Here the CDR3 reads CASSWGLPGDEQFF. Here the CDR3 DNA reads TGTGCCAGCAGCTGGGGCCTACCGGGCGATGAGCAGTTCTTC.